This T cell receptor beta chain was recorded in a study of blood T cell repertoires in COVID-19. Germline V CDR1 and CDR2: SGHNT, YYREEE (reference sequence). The CDR3 covers 14 residues. V was cut by 0 bases and J by 5 bases, with 11 bases left in between. The data were produced by immunoSEQ multiplex PCR, yet TCRdb's version contains in-frame clones alone and is incomplete. The sample consists of 65,000 to 85,000 clones, around 87% of them appearing once. The source of this sequence is a woman aged 18-29 years with acute or convalescent COVID-19. Sequenced sample: peripheral blood. The rearrangement joins TRBV5-4 to TRBJ2-5, with D possibly TRBD2 on 5 matching bases. The CDR3 spells CASSLEAEGETQYF. CDR3 in DNA: TGTGCCAGCAGCTTGGAAGCGGAAGGGGAGACCCAGTACTTC.